This is a list of T cell receptor beta chains from one sample in a study of blood T cell repertoires in COVID-19. The data were produced by immunoSEQ multiplex PCR, yet TCRdb's version contains in-frame clones alone and is incomplete. This table has about 330,000 clones, approximately 92% appearing once. Source material: PBMCs or T cells enriched from blood (not recorded which). Source of these receptors: a woman aged 25 to 39 who had recovered from COVID-19. Both conserved end residues are trimmed from each CDR3.

j_gene: TRBJ2-7; v_gene: TRBV18; CDR3aa: ASSPGDGGYEQY
j_gene: TRBJ1-1; v_gene: TRBV6-5; CDR3aa: ASRGTGQGVTEAF
j_gene: TRBJ2-1; v_gene: TRBV4-2; CDR3aa: ASSQVVGGNNEQF
j_gene: TRBJ1-3; v_gene: TRBV28; CDR3aa: ASSTPGDRAGNTIY
j_gene: TRBJ1-4; v_gene: TRBV28; CDR3aa: ASRTGFGEKLF
j_gene: TRBJ2-5; v_gene: TRBV19; CDR3aa: ASSLAGAYETQY
j_gene: TRBJ2-1; v_gene: TRBV28; CDR3aa: ASSGMGLAGVNEQF
j_gene: TRBJ2-7; v_gene: TRBV28; CDR3aa: ASSNLMPLAGGRHEQY
j_gene: TRBJ2-3; v_gene: TRBV5-1; CDR3aa: ASNSQGSTDTQY
j_gene: TRBJ1-1; v_gene: TRBV7-2; CDR3aa: ASSLGRANTEAF
j_gene: TRBJ2-7; v_gene: TRBV7-2; CDR3aa: ASSRPGTSFYEQY
j_gene: TRBJ2-7; v_gene: TRBV11-3; CDR3aa: ASSSGGEQY
j_gene: TRBJ2-3; v_gene: TRBV7-8; CDR3aa: ASSLISGGPHTDTQY
j_gene: TRBJ2-5; v_gene: TRBV18; CDR3aa: ASTGQGGQETQY
j_gene: TRBJ1-1; v_gene: TRBV28; CDR3aa: ASRGTFTEAF
j_gene: TRBJ1-1; v_gene: TRBV4-1; CDR3aa: ASSHEQGAWNFRGNTEAF
j_gene: TRBJ1-2; v_gene: TRBV27; CDR3aa: ASSLSASALGMGYT
j_gene: TRBJ1-3; v_gene: TRBV12-3/TRBV12-4; CDR3aa: ASSLQGTNTIY
j_gene: TRBJ2-7; v_gene: TRBV27; CDR3aa: ASSLGGQGTYEQY
j_gene: TRBJ2-1; v_gene: TRBV27; CDR3aa: ASNPAGAIYNEQF
j_gene: TRBJ2-7; v_gene: TRBV29-1; CDR3aa: SVEPGQGYEQY
j_gene: TRBJ1-2; v_gene: TRBV4-2; CDR3aa: ASSQVNLNYGYT
j_gene: TRBJ2-5; v_gene: TRBV5-1; CDR3aa: ASSPGTSGNRYQETQY
j_gene: TRBJ2-5; v_gene: TRBV5-1; CDR3aa: ASSSAGFETQY
j_gene: TRBJ1-6; v_gene: TRBV7-2; CDR3aa: ASSYPRGAGKNSPLH
j_gene: TRBJ2-7; v_gene: TRBV27; CDR3aa: ASRPGMASYEQY
j_gene: TRBJ1-5; v_gene: TRBV6-2/TRBV6-3; CDR3aa: ASSYDSTGPYDQPQH
j_gene: TRBJ2-5; v_gene: TRBV28; CDR3aa: ASSLRQDVETQY
j_gene: TRBJ1-5; v_gene: TRBV19; CDR3aa: ASSIFGASTSNQPQH
j_gene: TRBJ1-1; v_gene: TRBV27; CDR3aa: ASSRDRVGTEAF
j_gene: TRBJ2-7; v_gene: TRBV13; CDR3aa: ASSLYREQY
j_gene: TRBJ2-1; v_gene: TRBV11-2; CDR3aa: ASSLGLAGPSERDEQF
j_gene: TRBJ2-4; v_gene: TRBV11-3; CDR3aa: ASSLNIHNIQY
j_gene: TRBJ2-7; v_gene: TRBV29-1; CDR3aa: SVGVGQGSSYEQY
j_gene: TRBJ1-6; v_gene: TRBV28; CDR3aa: ASSSRAGAPLH
j_gene: TRBJ2-5; v_gene: TRBV4-1; CDR3aa: ASSSTTLAGEETQY
j_gene: TRBJ2-5; v_gene: TRBV2; CDR3aa: ASSSGGKTQY
j_gene: TRBJ1-1; v_gene: TRBV2; CDR3aa: ASRRGPEAF
j_gene: TRBJ1-5; v_gene: TRBV19; CDR3aa: ASSTSGGVNQPQH
j_gene: TRBJ2-3; v_gene: TRBV9; CDR3aa: ASSVRLADASTDTQY
j_gene: TRBJ1-1; v_gene: TRBV18; CDR3aa: ASSPDKHTEAF
j_gene: TRBJ2-3; v_gene: TRBV5-1; CDR3aa: ASRVSGSTDTQY
j_gene: TRBJ2-3; v_gene: TRBV5-5; CDR3aa: ASSLRLAGIVSDTQY
j_gene: TRBJ2-5; v_gene: TRBV7-3; CDR3aa: ASSLTSLAGWETQY
j_gene: TRBJ1-1; v_gene: TRBV5-1; CDR3aa: ASQGGIGMNTEAF
j_gene: TRBJ2-1; v_gene: TRBV19; CDR3aa: ASSIAPSDEQF
j_gene: TRBJ2-3; v_gene: TRBV7-3; CDR3aa: ASSTTPDTQY
j_gene: TRBJ1-5; v_gene: TRBV7-9; CDR3aa: ASSSWTDSSQPQH
j_gene: TRBJ2-3; v_gene: TRBV5-6; CDR3aa: ASSRRGTDTQY
j_gene: TRBJ2-3; v_gene: TRBV19; CDR3aa: ASSDAGGKNTDTQY
j_gene: TRBJ1-4; v_gene: TRBV18; CDR3aa: ASSPPGHQNEKLF
j_gene: TRBJ1-1; v_gene: TRBV4-3; CDR3aa: ASSQELQGWSSRNTEAF
j_gene: TRBJ1-2; v_gene: TRBV9; CDR3aa: ASSGRWAGYT
j_gene: TRBJ1-4; v_gene: TRBV12-3/TRBV12-4; CDR3aa: ASSLPGNEKLF
j_gene: TRBJ2-2; v_gene: TRBV4-1; CDR3aa: AIRDYSSTGELF
j_gene: TRBJ2-1; v_gene: TRBV7-2; CDR3aa: ASSISRGTYNEQF
j_gene: TRBJ2-7; v_gene: TRBV6-2/TRBV6-3; CDR3aa: ASSYSPARTSYEQY
j_gene: TRBJ1-1; v_gene: TRBV18; CDR3aa: ASSPRRQGDTEAF